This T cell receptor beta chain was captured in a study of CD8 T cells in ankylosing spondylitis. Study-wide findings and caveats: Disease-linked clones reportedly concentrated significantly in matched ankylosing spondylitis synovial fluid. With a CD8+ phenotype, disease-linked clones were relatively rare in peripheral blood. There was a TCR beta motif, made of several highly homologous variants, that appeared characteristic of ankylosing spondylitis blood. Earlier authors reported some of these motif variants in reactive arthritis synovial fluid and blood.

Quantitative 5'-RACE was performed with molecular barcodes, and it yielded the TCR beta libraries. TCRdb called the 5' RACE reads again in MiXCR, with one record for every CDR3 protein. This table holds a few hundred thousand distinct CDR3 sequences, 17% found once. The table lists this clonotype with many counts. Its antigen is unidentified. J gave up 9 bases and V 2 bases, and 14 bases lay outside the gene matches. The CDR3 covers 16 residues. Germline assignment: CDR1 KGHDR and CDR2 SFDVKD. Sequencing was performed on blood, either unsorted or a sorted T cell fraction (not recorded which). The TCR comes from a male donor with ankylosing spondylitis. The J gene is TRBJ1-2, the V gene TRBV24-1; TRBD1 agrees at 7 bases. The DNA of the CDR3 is TGTGCCACCAGTGATTCACTCACAGGGGACAAAAGACGCTACACCTTC. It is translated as CATSDSLTGDKRRYTF.